The 10 T cell receptor beta chains presented below share a single source sample, sequenced in a study of shared clonotypes between healthy human individuals. The repertoire was sequenced with immunoSEQ multiplex PCR; TCRdb's copy has only in-frame clones and lacks some. The table has some 900,000 clones, 60% to 85% seen once. Sequencing input: memory CD4+ T cells sorted from blood. The subset: CD45RA-negative fraction. The receptors here all came from a young man in good health.

A remark on this clone: Other DNA sequences of this sample code for an identical CDR3. The chain joins TRBV2 to TRBJ2-1; 8 bases match TRBD1. The V gene end was trimmed by 6 bases and the J gene end by 6 bases; junction bases not matched to a gene: 4. Per germline, CDR1 SNHLY and CDR2 FYNNEI. CDR3 length equals 13 residues. As DNA, the CDR3 is TGTGCCAGCAGAGGACAGGGTATCAATGAGCAGTTCTTC. It translates to CASRGQGINEQFF.

The V call is TRBV19, the J call TRBJ2-4, with TRBD1 identical over 8 bases. In germline, CDR1 is LNHDA, CDR2 SQIVND (reference sequence). CDR3 length: 15 amino acids. V lost 4 bases, J lost 3 bases, and 5 bases stayed unmatched. The CDR3 here is CASSRAGGSKNIQYF. In DNA, the CDR3 is TGTGCCAGTAGTAGGGCAGGGGGCAGCAAAAACATTCAGTACTTC.

V gene TRBV6-6 combines with J gene TRBJ2-7; no reliable D call. Deletions cut 4 bases from V and 4 bases from J, with 11 bases between. Germline CDR1 reads MNHNY; CDR2 reads SVGAGI (reference sequence). The CDR3 covers 13 residues. The CDR3 nucleotides are TGTGCCAGCAGTTTGGCGGAGAGATACGAGCAGTACTTC. The encoded protein is CASSLAERYEQYF.

V and J are TRBV5-6 and TRBJ2-2, with D possibly being TRBD2 (5 bases). This CDR3 contains 15 residues. Germline lookup yields CDR1 SGHDT and CDR2 YYEEEE. V lost 2 bases and J 5 bases, leaving 13 bases between the germline ends. For the CDR3, the DNA is TGTGCCAGCAGCTTCGGAGGCAAAGGGACCGGGGAGCTGTTTTTT. As protein: CASSFGGKGTGELFF.

The chain is built from TRBV6-5 and TRBJ1-1, with a weak D call TRBD1 (5 bases). Trimming removed 5 bases from V and 0 bases from J, with 13 bases in between. CDR1 is MNHEY, CDR2 SVGAGI, per germline. The CDR3 runs 15 residues. CDR3 sequence reads: CASSPVGTVNTEAFF. CDR3 sequence (DNA): TGTGCCAGCAGTCCGGTCGGGACGGTGAACACTGAAGCTTTCTTT.

This rearrangement joins TRBV5-1 to TRBJ2-2; D unresolved. Between the trimmed V and J ends, which lost 3 bases and 5 bases, there was a span of 14 bases. Germline CDR1 is SGHRS and CDR2 is YFSETQ. The CDR3 consists of 15 residues. This chain's CDR3 is CASSSQTPGTGELFF. CDR3 DNA: TGCGCCAGCAGCTCGCAGACCCCGGGTACCGGGGAGCTGTTTTTT.

V usage is TRBV19 and J usage is TRBJ2-3; possible D gene TRBD2, 5 bases. Looked up from germline, CDR1 is LNHDA and CDR2 is SQIVND (reference sequence). The CDR3 sequence is 15 residues long. Trimming stripped 6 bases from V and 6 bases from J, with 19 bases between. The CDR3 loop is CASRDSAPLGDTQYF. CDR3 in DNA: TGTGCCAGTAGGGACTCCGCTCCCCTCGGCGATACGCAGTATTTT.

The CDR3 DNA follows: TGTGCCAGCAGTTACCCACAGGGTTGGGCTTTCTTT. This codes for CASSYPQGWAFF. The chain has TRBV6-5 and TRBJ1-1, with D tentatively TRBD1 (6 bases). Germline assignment: CDR1 MNHEY and CDR2 SVGAGI. CDR3 size: 12 residues. The germline V and J ends were trimmed by 2 bases and 11 bases, with 12 bases remaining between them.

V is TRBV7-9 and J is TRBJ1-2; tentatively, D is TRBD1 (6 bases). The CDR3 covers 14 residues. The V gene lost 5 bases and the J gene lost 6 bases, with 16 bases spanning the gap. CDR1 is SEHNR, CDR2 FQNEAQ, per germline (reference sequence). The CDR3 nucleotides read TGTGCCAGCAGCCTGCTCGGGGGCGTCGATGGCTACACCTTC. Amino acids: CASSLLGGVDGYTF.

The V gene is TRBV10-1, the J gene TRBJ2-5, with D possibly being TRBD2 (7 bases). V dropped 6 bases and J dropped 4 bases, with 12 bases sitting between them. This CDR3 has 13 amino acids. CDR1 and CDR2 from the germline V gene are WNHNN and SYGVQD (reference sequence). CDR3 nucleotides: TGCGCCAGCAGGGGTGGGGGGGCAGAGACCCAGTACTTC. Amino acids: CASRGGGAETQYF.